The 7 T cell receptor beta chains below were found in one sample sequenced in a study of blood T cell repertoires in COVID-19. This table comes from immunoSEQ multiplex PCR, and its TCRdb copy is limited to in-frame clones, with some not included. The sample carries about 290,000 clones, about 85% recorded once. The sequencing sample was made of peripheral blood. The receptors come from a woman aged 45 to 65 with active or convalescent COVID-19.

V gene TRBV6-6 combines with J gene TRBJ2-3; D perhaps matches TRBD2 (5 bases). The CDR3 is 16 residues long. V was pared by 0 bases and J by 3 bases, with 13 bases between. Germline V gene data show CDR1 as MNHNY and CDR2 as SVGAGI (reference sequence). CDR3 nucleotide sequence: TGTGCCAGCAGTTACTCGAAGGGTCCGGGGACAGATACGCAGTATTTT. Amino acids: CASSYSKGPGTDTQYF.

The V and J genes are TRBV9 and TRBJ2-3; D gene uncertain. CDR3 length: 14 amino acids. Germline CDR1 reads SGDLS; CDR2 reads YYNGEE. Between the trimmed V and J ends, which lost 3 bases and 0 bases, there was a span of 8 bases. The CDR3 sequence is CASSDYSSTDTQYF. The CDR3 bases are TGTGCCAGCAGCGACTACTCTAGCACAGATACGCAGTATTTT.

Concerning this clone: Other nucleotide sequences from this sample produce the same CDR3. The CDR3 sequence: CASSLRTGMNTEAFF. CDR3 nucleotides: TGTGCCAGCAGCCTCCGGACAGGTATGAACACTGAAGCTTTCTTT. The chain joins TRBV14 to TRBJ1-1; 7 positions match TRBD1. CDR3 length equals 15 residues. Germline loops: CDR1 SGHDN, CDR2 FVKESK. V gave up 4 bases and J gave up 0 bases; unmatched junction bases: 5.

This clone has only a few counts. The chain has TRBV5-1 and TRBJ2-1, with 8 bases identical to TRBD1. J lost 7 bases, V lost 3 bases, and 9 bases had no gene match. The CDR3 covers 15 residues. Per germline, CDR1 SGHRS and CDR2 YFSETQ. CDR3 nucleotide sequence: TGCGCCAGCAGCTCACGACAGGGGACGGGGAATGAGCAGTTCTTC. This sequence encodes CASSSRQGTGNEQFF.

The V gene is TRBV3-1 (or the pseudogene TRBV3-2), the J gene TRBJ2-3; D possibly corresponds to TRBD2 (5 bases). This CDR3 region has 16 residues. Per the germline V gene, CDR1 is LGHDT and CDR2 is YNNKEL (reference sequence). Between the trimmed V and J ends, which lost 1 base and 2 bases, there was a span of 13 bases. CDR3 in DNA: TGTGCCAGCAGCCAAGGGACTCCCCGGTTCACAGATACGCAGTATTTT. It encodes CASSQGTPRFTDTQYF.

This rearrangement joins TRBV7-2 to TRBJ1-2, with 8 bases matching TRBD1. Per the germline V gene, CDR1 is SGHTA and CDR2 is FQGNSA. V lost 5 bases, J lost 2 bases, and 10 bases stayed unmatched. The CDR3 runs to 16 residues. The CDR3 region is CASSVVGQGINYGYTF. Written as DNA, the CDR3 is TGTGCCAGCAGCGTAGTTGGACAGGGTATAAACTATGGCTACACCTTC. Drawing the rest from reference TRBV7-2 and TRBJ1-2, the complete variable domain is GAGVSQSPSNKVTEKGKDVELRCDPISGHTALYWYRQSLGQGLEFLIYFQGNSAPDKSGLPSDRFSAERTGGSVSTLTIQRTQQEDSAVYLCASSVVGQGINYGYTFGSGTRLTVV.

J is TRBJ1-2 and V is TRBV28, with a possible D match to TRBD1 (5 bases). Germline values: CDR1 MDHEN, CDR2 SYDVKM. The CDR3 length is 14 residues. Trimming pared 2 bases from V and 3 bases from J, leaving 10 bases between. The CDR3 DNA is TGTGCCAGCAGTTTAGGAGGGGTCCACTATGGCTACACCTTC. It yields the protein CASSLGGVHYGYTF.